This entry lists 6 T cell receptor beta chains sequenced from one sample in a study of T cells in Graves' hyperthyroidism and ophthalmopathy. Using RNA transcripts as the source, TCR beta CDR3 regions were amplified. Primed by the HTBI set, a first-round RT-PCR was run on the TCR CDR3. Each CDR3 protein is one row after TCRdb ran MiXCR on the multiplex PCR reads. The sample has roughly 500,000 distinct CDR3 sequences; 46% are singletons. Sequenced sample: peripheral blood or thyroid tissue (not recorded which). The receptors stem from an adult woman with Graves' disease, either hyperthyroidism or ophthalmopathy (not recorded which).

The genes are TRBV2 and TRBJ1-3, with unresolved D. The V gene's germline CDR1 is SNHLY and CDR2 FYNNEI. The CDR3 sequence is 12 residues long. V lost 7 bases, J lost 4 bases, and 8 bases lay in between. The CDR3 coding sequence is TGTGCCAGCAACGACGCCGGAAACACCATATATTTT. Protein sequence: CASNDAGNTIYF.

This clonotype appeared a single time. The chain links TRBV6-2 or TRBV6-3 to TRBJ1-1, with 9 bases lining up with TRBD1. The V gene's germline CDR1 is MNHEY and CDR2 SVGEGT. Trimming at V came to 6 bases and at J to 0 bases, leaving 8 bases not matched to a gene. There are 16 residues in the CDR3. This CDR3 reads CASRLLQGAVNTEAFF. The CDR3 DNA is TGTGCCAGCAGGCTGTTACAGGGGGCAGTGAACACTGAAGCTTTCTTT.

This clonotype was seen at least ten times. V gene TRBV12-3 or TRBV12-4 combines with J gene TRBJ1-1, with D unclear. CDR3 length equals 13 residues. Trimming took 7 bases from V and 4 from J, leaving 13 bases between them. The DNA for the CDR3 is TGTGCCAGCACGTCACGGAGAGGCACTGAAGCTTTCTTT. Translated: CASTSRRGTEAFF.

This clonotype was counted between two and nine times. The CDR3 region has the DNA TGCGCCAGCAGCTTGGGACTAGCGGGAGGGGCCGAGCAGTACTTC. Encoded protein: CASSLGLAGGAEQYF. The chain joins TRBV5-1 to TRBJ2-7, with TRBD2 identical over 14 bases. The V gene end was trimmed by 0 bases and the J gene end by 6 bases; junction bases not matched to a gene: 2. The CDR3 covers 15 residues. CDR1 and CDR2 from the germline V gene are SGHRS and YFSETQ.

The V gene is TRBV20-1, the J gene TRBJ2-7, with D unclear. V was clipped by 6 bases and J by 2 bases, with 14 bases between them. The CDR3 is 13 amino acids. Germline loops: CDR1 DFQATT, CDR2 SNEGSKA (reference sequence). The CDR3 nucleotides are TGCAGTGCCGACTGCACGGAGACCTACGAGCAGTACTTC. This codes for CSADCTETYEQYF.

The V call is TRBV20-1, the J call TRBJ2-7; 9 bases match TRBD2. Trimming at V came to 2 bases and at J to 4 bases, leaving 12 bases not matched to a gene. The CDR3 sequence is 16 residues long. Germline lookup yields CDR1 DFQATT and CDR2 SNEGSKA (reference sequence). CDR3 amino acids: CSARLRGGRAIYEQYF. The CDR3 nucleotides are TGCAGTGCTAGATTACGTGGCGGGAGGGCCATATACGAGCAGTACTTC.